A selection of T cell receptor beta chains follows, all from one sample in a study of blood T cells in healthy people across ages. Via MiXCR, TCRdb re-called the 5' RACE reads, giving one row per CDR3 protein. The sample consists of more than 800,000 distinct CDR3 sequences, 40% to 45% of them appearing once. Sample: blood. The receptors were gathered from a woman aged 55-69 years in good health. Both conserved end residues are part of each CDR3. The D gene is left open where the match is weak. Size values are once, few and many counts, or a class for expanded clones, and some rows have none.

d_call	j_call	cdr3_length	v_call	clone_size	cdr3_aa	cdr3_nt
TRBD1	TRBJ2-3	18	TRBV24-1	NA	CATSDFGTGLASTDTQYF	TGTGCCACCAGTGATTTCGGGACAGGGCTCGCCAGCACAGATACGCAGTATTTT
TRBD2	TRBJ2-1	15	TRBV27	few	CASSGSGMVYNEQFF	TGTGCCAGCAGTGGTAGCGGGATGGTATACAATGAGCAGTTCTTC
NA	TRBJ2-5	16	TRBV14	once	CASSHALGPPQETQYF	TGTGCCAGCAGCCACGCCCTAGGTCCGCCTCAAGAGACCCAGTACTTC
TRBD2	TRBJ2-7	16	TRBV20-1	NA	CSASPGTSFFPYEQYF	TGCAGTGCTAGTCCCGGGACTAGCTTTTTTCCCTACGAGCAGTACTTC
NA	TRBJ1-5	14	TRBV20-1	NA	CSATVGSSDLPQHF	TGCAGTGCTACTGTGGGCAGTTCGGATCTGCCCCAGCATTTT
NA	TRBJ2-5	15	TRBV12-3/TRBV12-4	NA	CAGTSGAESQETQYF	TGTGCCGGCACCTCTGGGGCCGAATCCCAAGAGACCCAGTACTTC
NA	TRBJ2-2	14	TRBV29-1	NA	CSVGSGSNTGELFF	TGCAGCGTTGGTTCGGGGAGCAACACCGGGGAGCTGTTTTTT
NA	TRBJ2-6	15	TRBV9	few	CASSAHRVGANVLTF	TGTGCCAGCAGCGCTCACAGGGTTGGGGCCAACGTCCTGACTTTC
TRBD1	TRBJ2-7	12	TRBV10-2	few	CATPQGAYEQYF	TGCGCCACCCCACAGGGGGCCTACGAGCAGTACTTC
TRBD1	TRBJ2-7	15	TRBV9	many	CASSVGTGGSYEQYF	TGTGCCAGCAGCGTTGGGACAGGGGGCTCCTACGAGCAGTACTTC
NA	TRBJ2-1	18	TRBV11-2	NA	CASSLDFYVRGEIYEQFF	TGTGCCAGCAGCTTAGATTTTTACGTGAGGGGTGAGATCTATGAGCAGTTCTTC
TRBD2	TRBJ2-3	15	TRBV20-1	few	CSAPGTSGWADTQYF	TGCAGTGCTCCCGGGACTAGCGGTTGGGCAGATACGCAGTATTTT
NA	TRBJ2-7	13	TRBV7-9	NA	CASSYDSPYEQYF	TGTGCCAGCAGCTACGACAGCCCCTACGAGCAGTACTTC
NA	TRBJ2-2	16	TRBV20-1	few	CSASGGLPTGTGELFF	TGCAGTGCTAGTGGAGGGCTACCCACGGGCACCGGGGAGCTGTTTTTT
NA	TRBJ2-5	13	TRBV28	NA	CASSFPEVETQYF	TGTGCCAGCAGTTTCCCCGAGGTGGAGACCCAGTACTTC
TRBD2	TRBJ2-7	15	TRBV6-1	NA	CASSDGGKDYNEQYF	TGTGCCAGCAGTGACGGGGGGAAGGACTACAATGAGCAGTACTTC
NA	TRBJ2-1	12	TRBV29-1	NA	CSVPDGANEQFF	TGCAGCGTTCCAGACGGGGCGAATGAGCAGTTCTTC
NA	TRBJ2-7	13	TRBV6-5	once	CASRDPGGCEQYF	TGTGCCAGCAGGGACCCCGGGGGATGCGAGCAGTACTTC
NA	TRBJ2-5	16	TRBV11-2	few	CASSLDFAGYQETQYF	TGTGCCAGCAGCTTAGATTTTGCGGGGTACCAAGAGACCCAGTACTTC
NA	TRBJ2-6	17	TRBV21-1	many	CASSKARWDFTANVLTF	TGTGCCAGCAGCAAAGCTCGCTGGGACTTCACAGCCAACGTCCTGACTTTC
NA	TRBJ2-1	12	TRBV6-2/TRBV6-3	few	CASGHPRDEQFF	TGTGCCAGCGGACACCCCAGAGATGAGCAGTTCTTC
NA	TRBJ2-3	12	TRBV6-6	few	CASSYPSDTQYF	TGTGCCAGCAGCTATCCTTCAGATACGCAGTATTTT
NA	TRBJ1-4	12	TRBV2	NA	CASKAGEEKLFF	TGTGCCAGCAAAGCAGGGGAGGAAAAACTGTTTTTT
NA	TRBJ2-1	12	TRBV28	NA	CASTGTHNEQFF	TGTGCCAGCACGGGGACTCACAATGAGCAGTTCTTC
TRBD2	TRBJ2-1	15	TRBV24-1	once	CATSTGLGGFNEQFF	TGTGCCACCAGTACGGGACTAGGAGGATTCAATGAGCAGTTCTTC
TRBD2	TRBJ2-3	16	TRBV7-7	few	CASSISSGTSTDTQYF	TGTGCCAGCAGCATATCTAGCGGGACTAGCACAGATACGCAGTATTTT
NA	TRBJ1-1	15	TRBV20-1	few	CSAQERPWMNTEAFF	TGCAGTGCCCAAGAGAGACCCTGGATGAACACTGAAGCTTTCTTT
NA	TRBJ2-2	14	TRBV5-6	NA	CASSRHRLAGELFF	TGTGCCAGCAGCCGTCACCGGCTCGCCGGGGAGCTGTTTTTT
TRBD1	TRBJ2-7	13	TRBV28	few	CASSLGTAFEQYF	TGTGCCAGCAGTTTAGGGACAGCATTCGAGCAGTACTTC
NA	TRBJ2-6	13	TRBV20-1	few	CSADNSGANVLTF	TGCAGTGCAGATAACTCTGGGGCCAACGTCCTGACTTTC
NA	TRBJ1-6	17	TRBV7-6	NA	CASSPTTVGSRNSPLHF	TGTGCCAGCAGCCCCACGACAGTTGGTTCGCGGAATTCACCCCTCCACTTT
TRBD1	TRBJ2-7	14	TRBV6-2/TRBV6-3	NA	CASRSGDSAYEQYF	TGTGCCAGCAGGAGTGGGGACAGCGCCTACGAGCAGTACTTC
TRBD2	TRBJ2-5	15	TRBV4-1	NA	CASSQGNSGRAVQYF	TGCGCCAGCAGCCAAGGTAATAGCGGGAGGGCCGTGCAGTACTTC
NA	TRBJ2-7	12	TRBV12-3/TRBV12-4	NA	CASTMGYYEQYF	TGTGCCAGCACCATGGGGTACTACGAGCAGTACTTC
TRBD2	TRBJ2-3	19	TRBV5-1	NA	CASSLGRGSGRSSTDTQYF	TGCGCCAGCAGCTTGGGCCGGGGTAGCGGGAGATCTAGCACAGATACGCAGTATTTT
TRBD2	TRBJ2-1	15	TRBV12-3/TRBV12-4	NA	CASSLGLAGGDEQFF	TGTGCCAGCAGTTTGGGACTAGCGGGAGGAGATGAGCAGTTCTTC
NA	TRBJ1-2	16	TRBV4-2	few	CASSHLDRTGIYGYTF	TGTGCCAGCAGCCATCTAGATAGGACGGGGATCTATGGCTACACCTTC
TRBD2	TRBJ2-1	15	TRBV2	NA	CASSMTSGNSREQFF	TGTGCCAGCAGTATGACTAGCGGGAATTCCCGTGAGCAGTTCTTC
TRBD2	TRBJ2-1	16	TRBV15	NA	CATSTRAGESYNEQFF	TGTGCCACCAGCACAAGAGCGGGAGAGTCCTACAATGAGCAGTTCTTC
TRBD1	TRBJ1-6	17	TRBV4-1	many	CASSQEARQGGNSPLHF	TGCGCCAGCAGCCAAGAGGCCCGACAGGGGGGGAATTCACCCCTCCACTTT
TRBD2	TRBJ2-3	15	TRBV10-2	NA	CASSLSGRADHTQYF	TGCGCCAGCAGCCTTAGCGGGAGGGCAGACCATACGCAGTATTTT
TRBD1	TRBJ1-2	15	TRBV12-3/TRBV12-4	few	CASRHSLDGQGGYTF	TGTGCCAGCAGACATAGCCTAGATGGACAGGGCGGCTACACCTTC
TRBD1	TRBJ1-2	15	TRBV13	NA	CASSTDGRGLDGYTF	TGTGCCAGCAGCACAGACGGCAGGGGGCTTGATGGCTACACCTTC
TRBD2	TRBJ2-3	17	TRBV27	few	CASSSFLLARLTDTQYF	TGTGCCAGCAGTTCCTTCCTACTAGCGCGACTTACAGATACGCAGTATTTT
NA	TRBJ2-1	15	TRBV5-1	few	CASSLMSSSYNEQFF	TGCGCCAGCAGCTTGATGTCAAGCTCCTACAATGAGCAGTTCTTC
TRBD1	TRBJ2-7	13	TRBV7-8	NA	CASSPDRDDEQYF	TGTGCCAGCAGCCCGGACAGGGACGACGAGCAGTACTTC
TRBD2	TRBJ2-1	13	TRBV10-3	NA	CAISEASGNEQFF	TGTGCCATCAGTGAGGCTAGCGGCAATGAGCAGTTCTTC
NA	TRBJ1-1	12	TRBV12-3/TRBV12-4	NA	CASYASGTEAFF	TGTGCCAGCTACGCTTCGGGCACTGAAGCTTTCTTT
TRBD1	TRBJ2-1	14	TRBV20-1	few	CSANWDSPYNEQFF	TGCAGTGCAAACTGGGACAGCCCCTACAATGAGCAGTTCTTC
NA	TRBJ2-6	15	TRBV7-3	NA	CASSSTSSGANVLTF	TGTGCCAGCAGCAGTACAAGCTCTGGGGCCAACGTCCTGACTTTC
NA	TRBJ2-5	15	TRBV12-3/TRBV12-4	NA	CASSPDSEGAETQYF	TGTGCCAGCAGTCCCGACTCGGAGGGCGCAGAGACCCAGTACTTC
NA	TRBJ1-5	15	TRBV2	NA	CASSRDPYSNQPQHF	TGTGCCAGCAGCAGGGATCCTTATAGCAATCAGCCCCAGCATTTT
NA	TRBJ1-1	16	TRBV6-5	NA	CATLPRGAVGNTEAFF	TGTGCCACGCTTCCAAGGGGGGCAGTGGGGAACACTGAAGCTTTCTTT
TRBD1	TRBJ2-7	14	TRBV2	NA	CASNVGTGGDEQYF	TGTGCCAGCAATGTTGGGACAGGGGGTGACGAGCAGTACTTC
NA	TRBJ1-5	14	TRBV20-1	once	CSAWIGDSNQPQHF	TGCAGTGCTTGGATTGGAGATAGCAATCAGCCCCAGCATTTT
TRBD1	TRBJ2-7	12	TRBV2	NA	CASSRTGLEQYF	TGTGCCAGCAGCAGGACAGGCCTCGAGCAGTACTTC
TRBD2	TRBJ2-7	15	TRBV20-1	NA	CSLSLREGGMHEQYF	TGCAGTCTTAGCCTTCGCGAGGGAGGGATGCACGAGCAGTACTTC
NA	TRBJ2-5	15	TRBV7-8	NA	CASSLGRLGAGTQYF	TGTGCCAGCAGCTTAGGTAGACTGGGGGCAGGGACCCAGTACTTC
TRBD1	TRBJ2-5	16	TRBV6-1	NA	CASSDRGQGMGRTQYF	TGTGCCAGCAGTGACAGGGGGCAGGGGATGGGTAGGACCCAGTACTTC
NA	TRBJ2-3	17	TRBV27	few	CASSSRWTGFSTDTQYF	TGTGCCAGCAGTTCCCGGTGGACGGGTTTTAGCACAGATACGCAGTATTTT